Listed here are 30 T cell receptor beta chains from one sample, sequenced in a study of blood T cell repertoires in COVID-19 (TCRdb year 2020). Library construction relied on the immunoSEQ multiplex PCR assay. TCRdb provides this immuneACCESS table in a form limited to in-frame rearrangements. Some clones are lacking; in checked studies, under half of them reflect an unresolved V gene, and why the rest are absent is not known. The sample profile shows roughly 280,000 clones; roughly nine tenths of them were found once. The ten largest make up 2.4% of the sample. Sequenced sample: PBMCs or T cells enriched from blood (not recorded which). The receptors stem from a woman younger than 30 who had recovered from COVID-19.

This sequence joins TRBV28 and TRBJ1-5, with a tentative D call TRBD1 (6 bases). V was trimmed by 3 bases and J by 0 bases, leaving 12 bases between them. Germline CDR1 MDHEN, CDR2 SYDVKM. This CDR3 has 16 residues. CDR3 protein: CASSFRRGNSNQPQHF. DNA of the CDR3: TGTGCCAGCAGTTTCCGCAGGGGAAATAGCAATCAGCCCCAGCATTTT.

The chain recombines TRBV5-1 with TRBJ1-1; D unclear. Per germline, CDR1 SGHRS and CDR2 YFSETQ. Trimming took 5 bases from V and 1 from J, leaving 3 bases between them. The CDR3 is made up of 11 amino acids. CDR3 sequence reads: CASSRNTEAFF. The CDR3 DNA sequence: TGCGCCAGCAGTCGGAACACTGAAGCTTTCTTT.

The chain has TRBV4-1 and TRBJ2-3; D unclear. Per the germline V gene, CDR1 is MGHRA and CDR2 is YSYEKL. CDR3 length equals 16 residues. V was pared by 0 bases and J by 0 bases, with 10 bases between. Here the CDR3 DNA reads TGCGCCAGCAGCCAAGAGGGCCTAAGAAGCACAGATACGCAGTATTTT. Translating gives CASSQEGLRSTDTQYF.

The V call is TRBV3-1 (or the pseudogene TRBV3-2), the J call TRBJ2-1, with 15 nucleotides matching TRBD2. Looked up from germline, CDR1 is LGHDT and CDR2 is YNNKEL (reference sequence). With V trimmed by 4 bases and J by 7 bases, 2 bases remained unmatched. The CDR3 sequence is 15 residues long. CDR3 sequence (DNA): TGTGCCAGCAGCCTGGGGACTAGCGGGGGGAATGAGCAGTTCTTC. Its protein product is CASSLGTSGGNEQFF.

The V and J genes are TRBV6-5 and TRBJ1-6; D is possibly TRBD1 (5 bases). Germline V gives CDR1 MNHEY, CDR2 SVGAGI. This CDR3 has 13 amino acids. V lost 0 bases, J lost 9 bases, and 6 bases lay in between. The CDR3 DNA reads TGTGCCAGCAGTTACTCTGGGGCTTCACCCCTCCACTTT. This codes for CASSYSGASPLHF.

In regard to this clone: Sequence at one end of the junction differs from germline and may be a read error. V usage is TRBV2 and J usage is TRBJ1-1; 7 nucleotides line up with TRBD1. This CDR3 spans 14 amino acids. CDR1 is SNHLY and CDR2 is FYNNEI in the germline V gene. The CDR3 nucleotides are TGTGCCAGCATATTTTCGTTATCGAGAGAGGGGGCGAACTTT. As protein: CASIFSLSREGANF.

This clone was recorded many times. The J gene is TRBJ2-7, the V gene TRBV6-5; 9 bases match TRBD1. Germline V gene lookup returns CDR1 MNHEY and CDR2 SVGAGI. The V segment lost 4 bases and the J segment 5 bases; nucleotides outside the gene matches: 6. CDR3 length: 14 amino acids. CDR3 nucleotide sequence: TGTGCCAGCAGTTCACAGGGGGCGCCCGACGAGCAGTACTTC. It yields the protein CASSSQGAPDEQYF.

This clone appeared a single time. This chain uses TRBV7-3 with TRBJ2-7; TRBD2 aligns across 7 bases. CDR1 SGHTA and CDR2 FQGTGA come from the germline V gene. V shed 0 bases and J 5 bases; nucleotides not matched to a gene: 7. CDR3 length equals 15 residues. CDR3 residues: CASSLTPGGSDEQYF. The CDR3 region has the DNA TGTGCCAGCAGCTTAACTCCCGGGGGGAGTGACGAGCAGTACTTC.

The genes are TRBV10-1 and TRBJ2-5, with 7 bases lining up with TRBD2. The junction had 2 bases not matched to a gene; V was cut back by 3 bases and J by 1 base. Germline CDR1 WNHNN, CDR2 SYGVQD (reference sequence). This CDR3 spans 14 amino acids. The CDR3 coding sequence is TGCGCCAGCAGTGAAGCGGGACTCCAAGAGACCCAGTACTTC. It is translated as CASSEAGLQETQYF.

The genes are TRBV20-1 and TRBJ1-2, with D maybe TRBD1 (6 bases). This CDR3 has 11 residues. The V gene's germline CDR1 is DFQATT and CDR2 SNEGSKA (reference sequence). The V and J ends lost 6 bases and 7 bases respectively, with 12 bases between them. CDR3 DNA: TGCAGTGCCACCGACAGGTCTGGCTACACCTTC. Translating gives CSATDRSGYTF.

The sample holds one count of this clone. The rearrangement joins TRBV19 to TRBJ1-2; 9 nucleotides align to TRBD1. The germline V gene has CDR1 LNHDA and CDR2 SQIVND (reference sequence). The CDR3 sequence is 16 residues long. Trimming cost V 8 bases and J 4 bases; bases outside gene matches: 14. DNA of the CDR3: TGTGCCAGTCTTCAGTCCCGGGACAGGGCGAGCTATGGCTACACCTTC. This translates into CASLQSRDRASYGYTF.

This clone appeared once. The rearrangement uses TRBV29-1 and TRBJ2-5; the D gene is possibly TRBD2 (6 bases). This CDR3 has 14 residues. V gave up 5 bases and J gave up 5 bases, with 18 bases separating them. Germline loops: CDR1 SQVTM, CDR2 ANQGSEA. The CDR3, as DNA: TGCAGCGTTCGGCGGGACCGATCCCTGGAGACCCAGTACTTC. It specifies CSVRRDRSLETQYF. The whole variable domain, remainder taken from reference TRBV29-1 and TRBJ2-5, is SAVISQKPSRDICQRGTSLTIQCQVDSQVTMMFWYRQQPGQSLTLIATANQGSEATYESGFVIDKFPISRPNLTFSTLTVSNMSPEDSSIYLCSVRRDRSLETQYFGPGTRLLVL.

The genes are TRBV4-2 and TRBJ1-5; D call uncertain. This CDR3 spans 16 amino acids. Germline V gene data show CDR1 as LGHNA and CDR2 as YNFKEQ. The V and J ends lost 0 bases and 1 base respectively, with 10 bases between them. CDR3 coding DNA: TGTGCCAGCAGCCAAGAGATGAGACAAAGCAATCAGCCCCAGCATTTT. It yields the protein CASSQEMRQSNQPQHF.

The chain combines TRBV10-1 with TRBJ2-1; 10 bases map to TRBD2. Germline CDR1 and CDR2: WNHNN and SYGVQD (reference sequence). After removal of 2 bases from V and 4 bases from J, the junction contained 2 bases not matched to a gene. CDR3 length: 15 amino acids. In nucleotides, the CDR3 is TGCGCCAGCAGTGAGGGTAGCGGGGGGTACAATGAGCAGTTCTTC. Its translation: CASSEGSGGYNEQFF.

The V call is TRBV19, the J call TRBJ2-6, with 7 bases fitting TRBD1. This CDR3 has 18 residues. Trimming took 9 bases from V and 0 from J; bases not matched to a gene: 14. The germline CDR1 and CDR2 sequences are LNHDA and SQIVND (reference sequence). Here the CDR3 reads CASARSGTAISGANVLTF. For the CDR3, the DNA is TGTGCCAGCGCTCGGTCCGGGACAGCGATCTCTGGGGCCAACGTCCTGACTTTC. Complete variable domain (other parts from reference TRBV19 and TRBJ2-6): DGGITQSPKYLFRKEGQNVTLSCEQNLNHDAMYWYRQDPGQGLRLIYYSQIVNDFQKGDIAEGYSVSREKKESFPLTVTSAQKNPTAFYLCASARSGTAISGANVLTFGAGSRLTVL.

The chain combines TRBV19 with TRBJ2-5, with 7 positions matching TRBD1. This CDR3 has 14 residues. CDR1 and CDR2 from the germline V gene are LNHDA and SQIVND (reference sequence). V gave up 6 bases and J gave up 3 bases; unmatched junction bases: 7. CDR3 coding DNA: TGTGCCAGTAGGGCCGGGACAGAGAAAGAGACCCAGTACTTC. Translated, it gives CASRAGTEKETQYF.

The V and J genes are TRBV5-1 and TRBJ1-3; a possible D gene is TRBD1 (6 bases). The germline V gene has CDR1 SGHRS and CDR2 YFSETQ. The CDR3 has 14 amino acids. Trimming removed 0 bases at V and 7 bases at J, with 11 bases between. This CDR3 reads CASSLDQGSNTIYF. The CDR3 bases are TGCGCCAGCAGCTTGGATCAGGGGTCGAACACCATATATTTT. Using reference TRBV5-1 and TRBJ1-3 for the parts outside the CDR3, the full variable domain is KAGVTQTPRYLIKTRGQQVTLSCSPISGHRSVSWYQQTPGQGLQFLFEYFSETQRNKGNFPGRFSGRQFSNSRSEMNVSTLELGDSALYLCASSLDQGSNTIYFGEGSWLTVV.

This chain joins TRBV19 and TRBJ1-5, with D hard to call. Trimming took off 8 bases at V and 0 bases at J, with 11 bases between the two ends. CDR3 length: 14 residues. Looked up from germline, CDR1 is LNHDA and CDR2 is SQIVND (reference sequence). The CDR3 DNA sequence: TGTGCCAGTCGTAGCGGATATAGCAATCAGCCCCAGCATTTT. It yields the protein CASRSGYSNQPQHF.

This clone was observed a single time. This chain uses TRBV5-4 with TRBJ1-2; 7 bases align to TRBD1. CDR1 is SGHNT, CDR2 YYREEE, per germline (reference sequence). The V gene end was trimmed by 0 bases and the J gene end by 7 bases; junction bases not matched to a gene: 6. This CDR3 is 14 amino acids long. The CDR3 nucleotides read TGTGCCAGCAGCTTGGAGGGGTCAGGGGGTGGCTACACCTTC. Translating gives CASSLEGSGGGYTF.

The chain uses TRBV30 and TRBJ2-5; 10 bases fit TRBD2. Germline V gene data show CDR1 as GTSNPN and CDR2 as SVGIG (reference sequence). With 1 base clipped from V and 2 bases from J, the junction kept 4 bases outside the gene matches. The CDR3 has 15 residues. The DNA for the CDR3 is TGTGCCTGGAGTGGGATAGCGGGGGGTCAAGAGACCCAGTACTTC. Translating gives CAWSGIAGGQETQYF.

This clone was seen only once. This sequence joins TRBV18 and TRBJ2-7, with 7 bases lining up with TRBD1. Germline V gene data show CDR1 as KGHSH and CDR2 as LQKENI. This CDR3 is built from 14 residues. V lost 3 bases, J lost 10 bases, and 12 bases stayed unmatched. CDR3 nucleotides: TGTGCCAGCTCACCCGGACAGGACCTCTCGACACAGTACTTC. It is translated as CASSPGQDLSTQYF.

The rearrangement links TRBV12-3 or TRBV12-4 to TRBJ1-1; no definite D call. Trimming took 3 bases from V and 3 from J, leaving 8 bases between them. The CDR3 spans 13 residues. The chain's CDR3 is CASSFNADTEAFF. The CDR3, as DNA: TGTGCCAGCAGTTTTAACGCAGACACTGAAGCTTTCTTT.

The rearrangement joins TRBV28 to TRBJ2-1, with D possibly being TRBD1 (6 bases). V lost 8 bases, J lost 3 bases, and 11 bases lay in between. Looked up from germline, CDR1 is MDHEN and CDR2 is SYDVKM. This CDR3 contains 13 residues. In DNA form, the CDR3 reads TGTGCCAGCGGAACAGGGAACTACAATGAGCAGTTCTTC. This translates into CASGTGNYNEQFF.

The chain combines TRBV12-3 or TRBV12-4 with TRBJ1-2; 7 nucleotides align to TRBD1. The ends lost 5 bases at V and 5 bases at J; junction bases unmatched: 5. The CDR3 is made up of 13 amino acids. The CDR3 DNA follows: TGTGCCAGCAGTACGACAGGGTCTTATGGCTACACCTTC. Translation: CASSTTGSYGYTF.

The rearrangement links TRBV27 to TRBJ2-1, with a weak D call TRBD1 (5 bases). The CDR3 has 13 residues. V lost 6 bases and J 8 bases, leaving 14 bases between the germline ends. Germline V CDR1 and CDR2: MNHEY, SMNVEV (reference sequence). In DNA, the CDR3 is TGTGCCAGCAGCCCTCGTGGGGCGGATGAGCAGTTCTTC. Its protein is CASSPRGADEQFF.

The chain is built from TRBV18 and TRBJ1-4; D gene unclear. Trimming left V 5 bases short and J 6 bases short, with 10 bases between. Germline V lookup: CDR1 KGHSH, CDR2 LQKENI. The CDR3 totals 13 residues. CDR3 bases: TGTGCCAGCTCAATAGTTGGAGATGAAAAACTGTTTTTT. This gives the protein CASSIVGDEKLFF.

V is TRBV18 and J is TRBJ2-3; 10 bases line up with TRBD2. With 4 bases clipped from V and 5 bases from J, the junction kept 6 bases outside the gene matches. The germline CDR1 and CDR2 sequences are KGHSH and LQKENI. This CDR3 contains 15 residues. CDR3 nucleotide sequence: TGTGCCAGCTCACGGATAGCGGGGGGAATAGATACGCAGTATTTT. Protein sequence: CASSRIAGGIDTQYF.

The chain carries TRBV27 and TRBJ1-2, with 7 bases lining up with TRBD1. V shed 3 bases and J 4 bases; nucleotides not matched to a gene: 8. The germline CDR1 and CDR2 sequences are MNHEY and SMNVEV (reference sequence). The CDR3 length is 15 residues. CDR3 amino acids: CASSFPLTGVYGYTF. CDR3 DNA sequence: TGTGCCAGCAGTTTCCCCCTCACAGGGGTCTATGGCTACACCTTC.

This clone was observed once. The gene calls are TRBV2 and TRBJ2-1; 9 nucleotides line up with TRBD2. J was trimmed by 1 base and V by 7 bases; bases with no gene match: 8. CDR1 and CDR2 (germline): SNHLY, FYNNEI. This CDR3 has 16 residues. The DNA of the CDR3 is TGTGCCAGCACAGAGGGCGGGGGGGCTTCCTACAATGAGCAGTTCTTC. This translates into CASTEGGGASYNEQFF.

The chain is built from TRBV5-4 and TRBJ1-4, with D perhaps matching TRBD1 (6 bases). The CDR3 consists of 14 residues. The germline V and J ends were trimmed by 4 bases and 6 bases, with 13 bases remaining between them. Germline V lookup: CDR1 SGHNT, CDR2 YYREEE (reference sequence). CDR3 bases: TGTGCCAGCAGCCATGGACAGCCGGATGAAAAACTGTTTTTT. Translating it yields CASSHGQPDEKLFF.